The T cell receptor (beta chain) described here comes from a study of blood T cell repertoires in COVID-19. For the study at large: Material from acute and convalescent COVID-19 was sourced from the United States, Italy and Spain.

Between the trimmed V and J ends, which lost 2 bases and 2 bases, there was a span of 9 bases. Germline CDR1 and CDR2: KGHSH and LQKENI. This CDR3 region has 14 residues. This clone occurred once. This table comes from immunoSEQ multiplex PCR, and its TCRdb copy is limited to in-frame clones, with some not included. The data contain a few hundred thousand clones, around 87% of them singletons. The rearrangement links TRBV18 to TRBJ2-5, with D maybe TRBD1 (5 bases). This TCR was recovered from a man aged 35 to 55 in a cohort exposed to, infected with or recovered from COVID-19 (not recorded which). The material sequenced was PBMCs or T cells enriched from blood (not recorded which). CDR3 sequence (DNA): TGTGCCAGCTCACCAGAAAACAGGCAAGAGACCCAGTACTTC. Translating it yields CASSPENRQETQYF. Together with reference TRBV18 and TRBJ2-5, the CDR3 gives the full variable domain: NAGVMQNPRHLVRRRGQEARLRCSPMKGHSHVYWYRQLPEEGLKFMVYLQKENIIDESGMPKERFSAEFPKEGPSILRIQQVVRGDSAAYFCASSPENRQETQYFGPGTRLLVL.